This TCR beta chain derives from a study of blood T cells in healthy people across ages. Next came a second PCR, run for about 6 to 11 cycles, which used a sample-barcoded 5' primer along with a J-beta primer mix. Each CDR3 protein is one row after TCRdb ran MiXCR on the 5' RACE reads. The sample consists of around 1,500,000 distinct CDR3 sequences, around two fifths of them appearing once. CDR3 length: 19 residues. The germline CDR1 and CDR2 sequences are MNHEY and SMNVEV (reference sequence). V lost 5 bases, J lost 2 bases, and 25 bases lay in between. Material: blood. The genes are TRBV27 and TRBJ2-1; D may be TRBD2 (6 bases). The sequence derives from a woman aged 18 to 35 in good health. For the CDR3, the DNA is TGTGCCAGCAGTCCTATATTCCCCGCTGACGGGAGAACCTACAATGAGCAGTTCTTC. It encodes CASSPIFPADGRTYNEQFF.